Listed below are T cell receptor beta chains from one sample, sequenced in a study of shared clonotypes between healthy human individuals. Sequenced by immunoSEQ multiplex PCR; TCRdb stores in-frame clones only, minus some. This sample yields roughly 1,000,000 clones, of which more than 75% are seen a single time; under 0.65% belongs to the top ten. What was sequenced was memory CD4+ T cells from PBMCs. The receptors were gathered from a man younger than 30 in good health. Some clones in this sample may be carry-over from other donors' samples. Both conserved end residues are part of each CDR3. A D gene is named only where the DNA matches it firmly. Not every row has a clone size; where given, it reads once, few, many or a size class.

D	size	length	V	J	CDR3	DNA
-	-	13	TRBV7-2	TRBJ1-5	CASSAGVGQPQHF	TGTGCCAGCAGCGCGGGGGTGGGTCAGCCCCAGCATTTT
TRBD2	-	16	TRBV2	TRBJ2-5	CASSDYSGRAGETQYF	TGTGCCAGCAGTGATTATAGCGGGAGGGCGGGTGAGACCCAGTACTTC
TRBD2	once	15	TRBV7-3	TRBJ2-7	CASSSLAGGVSEQYF	TGTGCCAGCAGCTCACTAGCGGGAGGGGTTAGCGAGCAGTACTTC
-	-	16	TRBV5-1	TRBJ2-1	CASSNLASSSYNEQFF	TGCGCCAGCAGCAACCTAGCGTCGAGCTCCTACAATGAGCAGTTCTTC
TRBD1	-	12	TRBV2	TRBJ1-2	CASSRDSYGYTF	TGTGCCAGCAGTAGGGACAGCTATGGCTACACCTTC
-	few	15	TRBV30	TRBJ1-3	CAWYGTGNSGNTIYF	TGTGCCTGGTACGGAACAGGGAACTCTGGAAACACCATATATTTT
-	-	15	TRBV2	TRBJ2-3	CASGESGLRADTQYF	TGTGCCAGCGGTGAATCGGGGTTAAGGGCAGATACGCAGTATTTT
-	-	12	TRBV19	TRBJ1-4	CASRGRNEKLFF	TGTGCCAGTAGGGGAAGGAATGAAAAACTGTTTTTT
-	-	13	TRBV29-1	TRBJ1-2	CSVEARGKHGYTF	TGCAGCGTTGAAGCCCGGGGCAAGCATGGCTACACCTTC
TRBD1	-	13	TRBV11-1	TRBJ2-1	CASSQGQFNEQFF	TGTGCCAGCAGCCAGGGACAGTTTAATGAGCAGTTCTTC
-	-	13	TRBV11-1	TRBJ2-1	CASSLAGAGEQFF	TGTGCCAGCAGCTTAGCGGGGGCGGGTGAGCAGTTCTTC
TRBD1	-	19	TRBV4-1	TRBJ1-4	CASSQDRGRRTGNNEKLFF	TGCGCCAGCAGCCAAGACAGGGGGCGCCGGACGGGGAACAATGAAAAACTGTTTTTT
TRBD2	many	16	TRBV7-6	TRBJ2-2	CASKKPSGNVDGELFF	TGTGCCAGCAAGAAACCAAGCGGGAATGTGGACGGGGAGCTGTTTTTT
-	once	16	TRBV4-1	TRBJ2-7	CASSLYADSAASEQYF	TGCGCCAGCAGCCTATACGCGGACAGCGCGGCGAGCGAGCAGTACTTC
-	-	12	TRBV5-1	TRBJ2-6	CASGEGANVLTF	TGCGCCAGCGGCGAGGGGGCCAACGTCCTGACTTTC
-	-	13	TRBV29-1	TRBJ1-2	CSVEGGQHYGYTF	TGCAGCGTTGAGGGAGGACAGCACTATGGCTACACCTTC
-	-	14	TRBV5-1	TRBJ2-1	CASSDMNFGTKQFF	TGCGCCAGCAGCGACATGAACTTCGGGACCAAGCAGTTCTTC
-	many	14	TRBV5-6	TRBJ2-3	CASSPNLAPDTQYF	TGTGCCAGCAGCCCTAACTTGGCGCCAGATACGCAGTATTTT
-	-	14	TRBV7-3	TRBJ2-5	CASSLSGPAETQYF	TGTGCCAGCAGCTTATCGGGCCCTGCAGAGACCCAGTACTTC
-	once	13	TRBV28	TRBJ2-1	CASTPPSYNEQFF	TGTGCCAGCACCCCCCCTTCGTACAATGAGCAGTTCTTC
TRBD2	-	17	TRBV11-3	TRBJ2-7	CASSLDLAGGPSYEQYF	TGTGCCAGCAGCTTAGATTTAGCGGGAGGGCCCTCCTACGAGCAGTACTTC
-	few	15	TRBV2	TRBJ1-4	CASSATSTGYEKLFF	TGTGCCAGCAGTGCCACCTCCACCGGCTATGAAAAACTGTTTTTT
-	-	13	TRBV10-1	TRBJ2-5	CASSDGPQGTQYF	TGCGCCAGCAGTGATGGTCCACAGGGGACCCAGTACTTC
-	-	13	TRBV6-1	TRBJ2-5	CARQEGSQETQYF	TGTGCCAGGCAAGAGGGAAGTCAAGAGACCCAGTACTTC
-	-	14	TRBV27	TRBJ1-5	CASSFPEGNQPQHF	TGTGCCAGCAGTTTTCCGGAGGGCAATCAGCCCCAGCATTTT
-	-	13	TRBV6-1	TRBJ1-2	CASSVQGNYGYTF	TGTGCCAGCAGTGTACAGGGCAACTATGGCTACACCTTC
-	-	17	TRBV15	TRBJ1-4	CATSSQKGGGDDEKLFF	TGTGCCACCAGCAGCCAGAAAGGTGGGGGGGATGATGAAAAACTGTTTTTT
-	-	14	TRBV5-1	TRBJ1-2	CASSLGQGRGGYTF	TGCGCCAGCAGCTTGGGCCAGGGGCGGGGTGGCTACACCTTC
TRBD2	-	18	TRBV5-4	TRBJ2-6	CASSSGLASTSGANVLTF	TGTGCCAGCAGTTCGGGACTAGCGAGTACCTCTGGGGCCAACGTCCTGACTTTC
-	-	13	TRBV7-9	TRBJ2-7	CASSLAGRVEEYF	TGTGCCAGCAGCTTAGCCGGCAGGGTAGAAGAGTACTTC
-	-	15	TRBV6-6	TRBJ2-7	CASSYLGGGSYEQYF	TGTGCCAGCAGTTATCTTGGCGGAGGCTCCTACGAGCAGTACTTC
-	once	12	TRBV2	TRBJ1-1	CASSGLGTEAFF	TGTGCCAGCAGTGGGCTAGGCACTGAAGCTTTCTTT
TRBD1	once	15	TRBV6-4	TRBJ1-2	CASSDQARGLGGYTF	TGTGCCAGCAGTGACCAGGCCAGGGGGCTTGGTGGCTACACCTTC
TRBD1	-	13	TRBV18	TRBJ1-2	CASSQGTEDGYTF	TGTGCCAGCTCACAGGGGACAGAAGATGGCTACACCTTC
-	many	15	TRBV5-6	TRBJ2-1	CASSLSLLSYNEQFF	TGTGCCAGCAGCTTGTCCCTTCTATCGTACAATGAGCAGTTCTTC
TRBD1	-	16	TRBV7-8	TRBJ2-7	CASSQRQGARSYEQYF	TGTGCCAGCAGCCAGCGACAGGGGGCGAGGTCGTACGAGCAGTACTTC
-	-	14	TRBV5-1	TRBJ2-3	CASSLSGYTDTQYF	TGCGCCAGCAGCTTGTCTGGGTACACAGATACGCAGTATTTT
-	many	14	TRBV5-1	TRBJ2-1	CASSFSGAMNEQFF	TGCGCCAGCAGCTTCTCAGGGGCGATGAATGAGCAGTTCTTC
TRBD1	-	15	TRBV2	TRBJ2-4	CASRGTGVSKNIQYF	TGTGCCAGCAGAGGGACAGGGGTTTCCAAAAACATTCAGTACTTC
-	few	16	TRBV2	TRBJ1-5	CASSIPGTPSNQPQHF	TGTGCCAGCAGTATTCCCGGGACACCTAGCAATCAGCCCCAGCATTTT
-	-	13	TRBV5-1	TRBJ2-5	CASSSRGGETQYF	TGCGCCAGCAGCTCGCGGGGTGGAGAGACCCAGTACTTC
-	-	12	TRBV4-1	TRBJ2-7	CASSQDGYEQYF	TGCGCCAGCAGCCAAGACGGGTACGAGCAGTACTTC
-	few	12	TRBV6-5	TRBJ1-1	CASRKQGTEAFF	TGTGCCAGCAGAAAACAGGGCACTGAAGCTTTCTTT
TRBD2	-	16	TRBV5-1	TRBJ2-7	CASSLGTSGGKYEQYF	TGCGCCAGCAGCTTGGGCACTAGCGGGGGCAAGTACGAGCAGTACTTC
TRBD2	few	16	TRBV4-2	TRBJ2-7	CASSPNQREIRYEQYF	TGTGCCAGCAGCCCCAACCAGCGGGAGATAAGGTACGAGCAGTACTTC
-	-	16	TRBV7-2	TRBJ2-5	CASSLGPGQGGEGQYF	TGTGCCAGCAGCTTGGGACCCGGACAGGGAGGGGAGGGCCAGTACTTC
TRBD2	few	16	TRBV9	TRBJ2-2	CASSVTGGPPAGELFF	TGTGCCAGCAGCGTAACGGGAGGGCCTCCAGCCGGGGAGCTGTTTTTT
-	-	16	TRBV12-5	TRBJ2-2	CASGLAGLTNTGELFF	TGTGCTAGTGGTTTGGCAGGGCTCACGAACACCGGGGAGCTGTTTTTT
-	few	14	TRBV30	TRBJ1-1	CAWTLGLLNTEAFF	TGTGCCTGGACCCTTGGACTGTTGAACACTGAAGCTTTCTTT
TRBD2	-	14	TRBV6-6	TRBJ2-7	CASNSGSNSYEQYF	TGTGCCAGCAACAGCGGGAGTAACTCCTACGAGCAGTACTTC
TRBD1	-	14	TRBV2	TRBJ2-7	CAAPGGDRDYEQYF	TGTGCCGCCCCAGGGGGAGACAGGGACTACGAGCAGTACTTC
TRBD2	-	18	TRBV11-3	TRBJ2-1	CASSSSAAGGFLYNEQFF	TGTGCCAGCAGCTCGTCAGCAGCGGGAGGATTTCTTTACAATGAGCAGTTCTTC
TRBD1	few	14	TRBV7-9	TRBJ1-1	CASSASGTGTEAFF	TGTGCCAGCAGCGCCTCCGGGACAGGCACTGAAGCTTTCTTT